These 29 T cell receptor beta chains share one sample of origin, sequenced in a study of T cell changes during pregnancy in multiple sclerosis. Clones were read by immunoSEQ multiplex PCR, and TCRdb kept only the in-frame ones, dropping some. Of 75,000 to 100,000 clones listed, 91% are singletons. Source: peripheral blood, taken after pregnancy. The receptors originated from a female donor in good health, enrolled as a control in a pregnancy study.

Notes on this clone: Likely a read error: the CDR3 ends without its conserved phenylalanine or tryptophan. This CDR3 is CASGLTGGGYTL. DNA of the CDR3: TGTGCTAGTGGTTTGACGGGGGGTGGCTACACCCTC. V is TRBV12-5 and J is TRBJ1-2; TRBD1 might be the D (5 bases). V lost 2 bases to trimming and J lost 7 bases, with 8 bases between them. The germline V gene encodes CDR1 LGHNT and CDR2 FRNRAP. The CDR3 sequence is 12 residues long.

V and J are TRBV7-6 and TRBJ1-1, with no clear D. Trimming pared 2 bases from V and 1 base from J, leaving 11 bases between. Looked up from germline, CDR1 is SGHVS and CDR2 is FNYEAQ. The CDR3 extends over 15 amino acids. This CDR3 is CASSLRSGSNTEAFF. CDR3 in DNA: TGTGCCAGCAGCTTAAGATCGGGATCGAACACTGAAGCTTTCTTT. The full variable domain, rest sourced from reference TRBV7-6 and TRBJ1-1, is GAGVSQSPRYKVTKRGQDVALRCDPISGHVSLYWYRQALGQGPEFLTYFNYEAQQDKSGLPNDRFSAERPEGSISTLTIQRTEQRDSAMYRCASSLRSGSNTEAFFGQGTRLTVV.

This clone was detected a few times. The chain is built from TRBV9 and TRBJ1-1; D uncertain. The CDR3 runs to 14 residues. Trimming took 3 bases from V and 0 from J, leaving 9 bases between them. Per the germline V gene, CDR1 is SGDLS and CDR2 is YYNGEE. The CDR3 sequence is CASSARNLNTEAFF. Here the CDR3 DNA reads TGTGCCAGCAGCGCCAGGAACCTGAACACTGAAGCTTTCTTT.

The rearrangement links TRBV5-1 to TRBJ2-5; D is unclear. Per the germline V gene, CDR1 is SGHRS and CDR2 is YFSETQ. CDR3 size: 15 residues. V lost 5 bases to trimming and J lost 1 base, with 15 bases between them. The DNA of the CDR3 is TGCGCCAGCAGTCGCTACAGTCCCTTCCAAGAGACCCAGTACTTC. It specifies CASSRYSPFQETQYF.

The V call is TRBV7-2, the J call TRBJ2-4; 9 bases map to TRBD1. CDR1 SGHTA and CDR2 FQGNSA come from the germline V gene. V shed 5 bases and J 3 bases; nucleotides not matched to a gene: 5. This CDR3 comprises 15 residues. DNA for the CDR3: TGTGCCAGCAGCCGGGACAGGGTTAGCAAAAACATTCAGTACTTC. It is translated as CASSRDRVSKNIQYF.

The chain uses TRBV5-8 and TRBJ2-1, with 7 positions matching TRBD1. This CDR3 spans 15 amino acids. Germline V gene sequence: CDR1 SGHTS, CDR2 YDEGEE. The trim removed 5 bases at V and 13 bases at J, leaving 18 bases unmatched. For the CDR3, the DNA is TGTGCCAGCAGTTTACAGGGGTTATTAGGGGTTGGACAGTTCTTC. As protein: CASSLQGLLGVGQFF.

V and J are TRBV19 and TRBJ1-5; D remains ambiguous. CDR1 LNHDA and CDR2 SQIVND come from the germline V gene (reference sequence). The V end was cut by 6 bases, the J end by 0 bases, with 9 bases between. This CDR3 contains 14 residues. This CDR3 reads CASRAVNSNQPQHF. The CDR3 coding sequence is TGTGCCAGTAGAGCCGTTAATAGCAATCAGCCCCAGCATTTT.

This clone was found a few times. The chain carries TRBV19 and TRBJ1-6; a weak D match, TRBD1 (5 bases). Germline V lookup: CDR1 LNHDA, CDR2 SQIVND (reference sequence). CDR3 size: 15 residues. V was cut by 6 bases and J by 10 bases, with 19 bases left in between. CDR3 amino acids: CASRGKGAANSPLHF. CDR3 nucleotides: TGTGCCAGTAGAGGGAAAGGGGCTGCGAACTCACCCCTCCACTTT.

V is TRBV11-3 and J is TRBJ2-1; D is possibly TRBD2 (6 bases). V lost 4 bases, J lost 3 bases, and 7 bases lay in between. In germline, CDR1 is SGHNT, CDR2 YENEEA. CDR3 length: 13 residues. Written as DNA, the CDR3 is TGTGCCAGCAGCTCCGGGGGCTACAATGAGCAGTTCTTC. This translates into CASSSGGYNEQFF.

The chain joins TRBV27 to TRBJ2-7; 7 bases match TRBD1. V lost 5 bases, J lost 2 bases, and 9 bases stayed unmatched. The CDR3 runs to 15 residues. From germline, CDR1 is MNHEY and CDR2 SMNVEV (reference sequence). DNA for the CDR3: TGTGCCAGCAGTCCAAAACCGACAGGGACCTACGAGCAGTACTTC. This sequence encodes CASSPKPTGTYEQYF.

This clone is a singleton in its sample. The genes are TRBV7-9 and TRBJ2-5, with TRBD1 as a possible D gene (6 bases). The CDR3 runs 12 residues. Germline V gene sequence: CDR1 SEHNR, CDR2 FQNEAQ (reference sequence). With 10 bases removed from V and 4 bases from J, the gap between germline ends came to 13 bases. The CDR3 loop reads CAIRKGGETQYF. In DNA, the CDR3 is TGTGCCATCCGAAAAGGGGGAGAGACCCAGTACTTC.

The rearrangement links TRBV29-1 to TRBJ1-6, with 9 bases lining up with TRBD1. The V and J ends lost 7 bases and 7 bases, in that order; junction bases with no gene match: 2. Germline loops: CDR1 SQVTM, CDR2 ANQGSEA. The CDR3 has 12 residues. CDR3 region: CSAGTGNSPLHF. CDR3 nucleotides: TGCAGCGCCGGGACAGGGAATTCACCCCTCCACTTT.

The J gene is TRBJ2-1, the V gene TRBV5-4; 7 positions agree with TRBD2. J gave up 0 bases and V 3 bases, and 6 bases lay outside the gene matches. The CDR3 is 16 residues long. The germline gives CDR1 SGHNT, CDR2 YYREEE (reference sequence). Written as DNA, the CDR3 is TGTGCCAGCAGCTCGGGGGGAGCCCCCTCCTACAATGAGCAGTTCTTC. Translated, it gives CASSSGGAPSYNEQFF.

The chain combines TRBV28 with TRBJ1-2, with a possible D match to TRBD1 (5 bases). V lost 2 bases, J lost 4 bases, and 8 bases lay in between. The germline V gene encodes CDR1 MDHEN and CDR2 SYDVKM. The CDR3 is 13 amino acids. In DNA, the CDR3 is TGTGCCAGCAGTTTACAGGGCAGCTATGGCTACACCTTC. It specifies CASSLQGSYGYTF.

This chain joins TRBV19 and TRBJ1-5; TRBD1 might be the D (6 bases). Germline V CDR1 and CDR2: LNHDA, SQIVND (reference sequence). V lost 7 bases, J lost 5 bases, and 18 bases lay in between. The CDR3 consists of 15 residues. The DNA of the CDR3 is TGTGCCAGTATTGTTCACAGGGTGTGTTATCAGCCCCAGCATTTT. This sequence encodes CASIVHRVCYQPQHF.

There are a few counts of this clone. Written as DNA, the CDR3 is TGTGCCAGCAGCTTATCCCATTACGAGCAGTACTTC. It specifies CASSLSHYEQYF. V gene TRBV7-9 combines with J gene TRBJ2-7; D is unclear. The CDR3 extends over 12 amino acids. Germline assignment: CDR1 SEHNR and CDR2 FQNEAQ (reference sequence). The germline V and J ends were trimmed by 2 bases and 4 bases, with 6 bases remaining between them. Variable domain in full (rest from reference TRBV7-9 and TRBJ2-7): DTGVSQNPRHKITKRGQNVTFRCDPISEHNRLYWYRQTLGQGPEFLTYFQNEAQLEKSRLLSDRFSAERPKGSFSTLEIQRTEQGDSAMYLCASSLSHYEQYFGPGTRLTVT.

The V and J genes are TRBV7-9 and TRBJ2-3; 9 bases are shared with TRBD2. The length of the CDR3 is 15 residues. Germline-derived CDR1 and CDR2 are SEHNR and FQNEAQ (reference sequence). V lost 3 bases and J lost 6; bases outside the gene matches: 7. CDR3 amino acids: CASSFGGGAGDTQYF. The DNA of the CDR3 is TGTGCCAGCAGCTTTGGCGGGGGGGCAGGGGATACGCAGTATTTT.

V is TRBV5-6 and J is TRBJ1-1; D gene unclear. V was trimmed by 0 bases and J by 7 bases, leaving 4 bases between them. Germline loops: CDR1 SGHDT, CDR2 YYEEEE. This CDR3 has 11 amino acids. The CDR3 here is CASSLANEAFF. The CDR3 coding sequence is TGTGCCAGCAGCTTGGCCAATGAAGCTTTCTTT.

CDR3 coding DNA: TGTGCCTGGAGTAGGGACAGGGGGCGCGGGGAAACATATGTGGGCAATCAGCCCCAGCATTTT. Translated, it gives CAWSRDRGRGETYVGNQPQHF. V is TRBV30 and J is TRBJ1-5, with TRBD1 matching over 12 bases. The CDR3 is made up of 21 amino acids. Germline CDR1 and CDR2: GTSNPN and SVGIG (reference sequence). The J segment lost 2 bases and the V segment lost 2 bases, leaving 19 bases of the junction unmatched.

This clone was seen a few times. J is TRBJ1-2 and V is TRBV5-4; possible D gene TRBD1, 5 bases. The CDR3 runs 14 residues. The V end lost 6 bases, the J end lost 4 bases, and 16 bases lay between the germline ends. Per the germline V gene, CDR1 is SGHNT and CDR2 is YYREEE (reference sequence). The CDR3 is CASTIGASGYGYTF. CDR3 coding DNA: TGTGCCAGCACCATTGGGGCTTCGGGCTATGGCTACACCTTC.

The V call is TRBV7-2, the J call TRBJ2-1; 9 positions agree with TRBD2. Looked up from germline, CDR1 is SGHTA and CDR2 is FQGNSA. CDR3 size: 16 residues. The V and J ends lost 1 base and 4 bases, in that order; junction bases with no gene match: 5. The chain's CDR3 is CASSLGSGGQYNEQFF. For the CDR3, the DNA is TGTGCCAGCAGCTTAGGTAGCGGGGGTCAATACAATGAGCAGTTCTTC.

The rearrangement links TRBV13 to TRBJ1-6; a weak D match, TRBD1 (5 bases). The CDR3 extends over 17 amino acids. The germline V gene encodes CDR1 PRHDT and CDR2 FYEKMQ (reference sequence). Trimming took 5 bases from V and 7 from J, leaving 21 bases between them. The CDR3 region is CASSQSSGGAKNSPLHF. The CDR3 DNA follows: TGTGCCAGCAGCCAAAGCTCCGGGGGAGCAAAAAATTCACCCCTCCACTTT. The full variable domain, rest sourced from reference TRBV13 and TRBJ1-6, is AAGVIQSPRHLIKEKRETATLKCYPIPRHDTVYWYQQGPGQDPQFLISFYEKMQSDKGSIPDRFSAQQFSDYHSELNMSSLELGDSALYFCASSQSSGGAKNSPLHFGNGTRLTVT.

The V gene is TRBV27, the J gene TRBJ2-7; weak D call: TRBD1 (6 bases). Germline V gives CDR1 MNHEY, CDR2 SMNVEV (reference sequence). V dropped 4 bases and J dropped 0 bases, with 13 bases sitting between them. CDR3 size: 15 residues. The CDR3 region is CASSSPGTTSYEQYF. The CDR3 nucleotides are TGTGCCAGCAGTTCTCCCGGGACAACCTCCTACGAGCAGTACTTC.

The chain employs TRBV19 and TRBJ2-5, with TRBD1 matching 8 bases. Per germline, CDR1 LNHDA and CDR2 SQIVND (reference sequence). This CDR3 has 15 amino acids. V lost 5 bases to trimming and J lost 2 bases; unmatched junction nucleotides: 7. The DNA for the CDR3 is TGTGCCAGTAGTCGCGGCAGGGGGCCGCAAGAGACCCAGTACTTC. Amino acid sequence: CASSRGRGPQETQYF.

The chain has TRBV19 and TRBJ1-2; no firm D call. The CDR3 contains 13 residues. The germline gives CDR1 LNHDA, CDR2 SQIVND (reference sequence). The V end was cut by 7 bases, the J end by 4 bases, with 13 bases between. CDR3 protein: CASKGSAGYGYTF. In DNA, the CDR3 is TGTGCCAGTAAGGGCTCGGCGGGCTATGGCTACACCTTC.

This clone was observed a handful of times. The chain recombines TRBV5-4 with TRBJ1-6; 7 positions agree with TRBD1. Germline assignment: CDR1 SGHNT and CDR2 YYREEE (reference sequence). V gave up 0 bases and J gave up 7 bases; unmatched junction bases: 1. CDR3 length: 14 residues. For the CDR3, the DNA is TGTGCCAGCAGCTTGGAACAGGGGAATTCACCCCTCCACTTT. It encodes CASSLEQGNSPLHF.

The genes are TRBV4-3 and TRBJ1-2; 9 bases match TRBD1. CDR3 length equals 13 residues. Germline CDR1 reads LGHNA; CDR2 reads YSLEER. The ends lost 4 bases at V and 8 bases at J; junction bases unmatched: 5. Here the CDR3 reads CASSLDRGRGYTF. As DNA, the CDR3 is TGCGCCAGCAGCCTGGACAGGGGTCGGGGCTACACCTTC.

The chain employs TRBV29-1 and TRBJ1-1, with D maybe TRBD1 (5 bases). The germline V gene has CDR1 SQVTM and CDR2 ANQGSEA. The CDR3 totals 13 residues. The CDR3: CSTRGMEGYEAFF. The CDR3 region has the DNA TGCAGTACCCGGGGGATGGAGGGATATGAAGCTTTCTTT.

Only one count was recorded for this clone. The sample contains more than one DNA sequence encoding this CDR3. The chain is built from TRBV2 and TRBJ1-2; no clear D gene. Trimming shortened V by 4 bases and J by 8 bases, and 5 bases separated the two germline ends. The CDR3 loop spans 10 amino acids. Germline V CDR1 and CDR2: SNHLY, FYNNEI. The CDR3, as DNA: TGTGCCAGCAGTGGGCGGGGCTACACCTTC. This encodes CASSGRGYTF.